The 10 T cell receptor beta chains below come from one sample, sequenced in a study of CD8+CD57+ T cells in acquired aplastic anemia. Flow cytometry had shown expanded CD8+CD57+ cells in the patients chosen for sequencing. Genomic DNA was employed as the template in profiling TCR beta VDJ and CDR3. TCRdb used MiXCR to reprocess the reads, holding one entry per CDR3 protein. Of about 170,000 distinct CDR3 sequences in the sample, around 48% were seen once. Sequenced sample: sorted CD4+, CD8+, or CD8+CD57+ T cells (not recorded which) from PBMCs. The receptors come from a human donor with aplastic anemia.

This clonotype was recorded a few times. J is TRBJ1-2 and V is TRBV20-1, with no clear D. V gave up 3 bases and J gave up 8 bases, with 10 bases separating them. The germline V gene has CDR1 DFQATT and CDR2 SNEGSKA (reference sequence). This CDR3 region has 11 residues. The CDR3 sequence: CSARYSVGYTF. CDR3 coding DNA: TGCAGTGCTAGGTACTCGGTCGGCTACACCTTC.

In regard to this clonotype: This may be a read error: a much more frequent sequence differs by one nucleotide. The rearrangement uses TRBV4-2 and TRBJ1-6; 10 bases match TRBD1. The CDR3 consists of 16 residues. Germline V gene sequence: CDR1 LGHNA, CDR2 YNFKEQ. The DNA of the CDR3 is TGTGCCAGCAGCCCCCGGACAGGGGGGATTAATTCACCCCTCCGCTTT. Protein sequence: CASSPRTGGINSPLRF.

This clonotype was picked up many times. The chain has TRBV7-3 and TRBJ2-1, with unresolved D. V was shortened by 5 bases and J by 9 bases, with 14 bases between the two germline ends. Germline V lookup: CDR1 SGHTA, CDR2 FQGTGA. The CDR3 contains 13 residues. This CDR3 reads CASSGRAIGEQFF. As DNA, the CDR3 is TGTGCCAGCAGCGGACGGGCGATCGGTGAGCAGTTCTTC.

Points on this clonotype: A single base separates this from a much larger clone, so it may be a read error. The CDR3 end shows no conserved phenylalanine or tryptophan, and so a read error is likely. V is TRBV29-1 and J is TRBJ1-2; 8 bases map to TRBD1. This CDR3 contains 14 residues. Germline CDR1 and CDR2: SQVTM and ANQGSEA. V was clipped by 4 bases and J by 2 bases; unmatched bases: 6. The CDR3 here is CSVVEGQDNYGYTL. CDR3 coding DNA: TGCAGCGTTGTGGAGGGACAGGACAACTATGGCTACACCCTC.

This sequence joins TRBV11-2 and TRBJ2-7; weak D call: TRBD2 (5 bases). Germline values: CDR1 SGHAT, CDR2 FQNNGV. Trimming shortened V by 5 bases and J by 4 bases, and 18 bases separated the two germline ends. This CDR3 has 15 residues. CDR3 residues: CASSVTGGLGYEQYF. The CDR3 nucleotides are TGTGCCAGCAGCGTCACTGGCGGGCTTGGGTACGAGCAGTACTTC. The variable domain in full, with the rest retrieved from reference TRBV11-2 and TRBJ2-7, is EAGVAQSPRYKIIEKRQSVAFWCNPISGHATLYWYQQILGQGPKLLIQFQNNGVVDDSQLPKDRFSAERLKGVDSTLKIQPAKLEDSAVYLCASSVTGGLGYEQYFGPGTRLTVT.

This clonotype was recorded many times. The chain uses TRBV5-4 and TRBJ2-7; the D gene could be TRBD1 or TRBD2 (6 bases each). V shed 2 bases and J shed 6 bases, with 15 bases lying between them. Germline V CDR1 and CDR2: SGHNT, YYREEE (reference sequence). This CDR3 region has 14 residues. CDR3 amino acids: CASSFAGGPSEQYF. For the CDR3, the DNA is TGTGCCAGCAGCTTCGCTGGGGGGCCTTCCGAGCAGTACTTC.

There are many counts of this clonotype. The chain couples TRBV6-5 to TRBJ2-7, with D possibly TRBD2 on 7 matching bases. The CDR3 spans 14 residues. Trimming stripped 5 bases from V and 4 bases from J, with 15 bases between. CDR1 is MNHEY, CDR2 SVGAGI, per germline. CDR3 region: CASSDPRGAYEQYF. In nucleotides, the CDR3 is TGTGCCAGCAGTGACCCCCGGGGGGCGTACGAGCAGTACTTC.

The CDR3 region is CASRDRGRETQYF. The CDR3, as DNA: TGTGCCAGTAGGGACAGGGGAAGAGAGACCCAGTACTTC. The chain uses TRBV19 and TRBJ2-5; 9 nucleotides align to TRBD1. Germline CDR1 and CDR2: LNHDA and SQIVND (reference sequence). The CDR3 covers 13 residues. J was trimmed by 4 bases and V by 6 bases; bases with no gene match: 3.

This clonotype was picked up a small number of times. The chain recombines TRBV3-1 with TRBJ2-7; D possibly corresponds to TRBD1 (6 bases). The germline gives CDR1 LGHDT, CDR2 YNNKEL (reference sequence). The CDR3 runs 17 residues. Trimming removed 1 base at V and 0 bases at J, with 16 bases between. The chain's CDR3 is CASSQAIDPRGSYEQYF. In DNA, the CDR3 is TGTGCCAGCAGCCAAGCCATAGACCCCAGGGGCTCCTACGAGCAGTACTTC.

The chain combines TRBV2 with TRBJ1-5, with D possibly TRBD1 on 5 matching bases. Between the trimmed V and J ends, which lost 7 bases and 0 bases, there was a span of 22 bases. The CDR3 runs 18 residues. Looked up from germline, CDR1 is SNHLY and CDR2 is FYNNEI. The DNA of the CDR3 is TGTGCCAGCACTTCGGACAAGGCCCTGCCCTATAGCAATCAGCCCCAGCATTTT. Amino acid sequence: CASTSDKALPYSNQPQHF.